This T cell receptor beta chain was captured in a study of blood T cell repertoires in COVID-19. Study context: Researchers got acute and convalescent COVID-19 samples from the United States, Italy and Spain. T cells, B-cell-depleted T cells, or PBMCs supplied cDNA or gDNA.

This clone was detected once. The CDR3 is 15 amino acids. V lost 6 bases and J lost 1; bases outside the gene matches: 4. Germline lookup yields CDR1 SNHLY and CDR2 FYNNEI. In the authors' workflow: Reference gene primers were amplified, and this amplification served to estimate nucleated cell counts. Data came from immunoSEQ multiplex PCR; TCRdb stores just in-frame clones and leaves some out. The D gene and trimming were derived from the DNA, and the V and J assignments and clone size from that table. The table includes under 300,000 clones, around four fifths detected once. The sequence came from a woman in her sixties with active or convalescent COVID-19. This chain links TRBV2 with TRBJ2-5; 11 positions agree with TRBD1. Sequencing was carried out using peripheral blood. The CDR3 here is CASRGDRGTQETQYF. DNA for the CDR3: TGTGCCAGCAGGGGGGACAGGGGGACCCAAGAGACCCAGTACTTC.